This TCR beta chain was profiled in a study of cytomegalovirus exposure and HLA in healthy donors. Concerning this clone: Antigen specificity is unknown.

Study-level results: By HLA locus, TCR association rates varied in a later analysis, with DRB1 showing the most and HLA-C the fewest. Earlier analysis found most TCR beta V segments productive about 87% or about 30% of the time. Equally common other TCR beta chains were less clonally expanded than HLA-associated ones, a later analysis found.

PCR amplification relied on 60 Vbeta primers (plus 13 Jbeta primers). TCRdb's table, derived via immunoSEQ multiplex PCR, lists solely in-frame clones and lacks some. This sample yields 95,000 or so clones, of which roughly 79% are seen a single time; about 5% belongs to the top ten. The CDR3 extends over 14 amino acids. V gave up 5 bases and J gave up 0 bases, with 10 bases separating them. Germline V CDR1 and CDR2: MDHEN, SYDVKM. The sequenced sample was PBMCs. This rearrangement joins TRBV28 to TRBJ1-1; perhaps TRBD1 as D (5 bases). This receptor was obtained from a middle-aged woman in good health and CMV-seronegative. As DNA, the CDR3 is TGTGCCAGCAGTCAAGACAGCATGAACACTGAAGCTTTCTTT. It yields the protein CASSQDSMNTEAFF. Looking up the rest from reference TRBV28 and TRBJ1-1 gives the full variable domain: DVKVTQSSRYLVKRTGEKVFLECVQDMDHENMFWYRQDPGLGLRLIYFSYDVKMKEKGDIPEGYSVSREKKERFSLILESASTNQTSMYLCASSQDSMNTEAFFGQGTRLTVV.